The sequence of this T cell receptor (beta chain) was determined in a study of beta chain features in type 1 diabetes. Whole-study findings and limits: PCR, the amplification step, might favor shorter templates, equally in patients and controls.

The CDR3 runs to 15 residues. Germline-derived CDR1 and CDR2 are SGHAT and FQNNGV. The V gene end was trimmed by 2 bases and the J gene end by 2 bases; junction bases not matched to a gene: 4. The authors reverse transcribed all of the isolated RNA, so sequencing captured expressed TCRB transcripts. An average of about 3.5 million reads was obtained for naive, central memory and regulatory T cell samples. The repertoire was sequenced with immunoSEQ multiplex PCR; TCRdb's copy has only in-frame clones and lacks some. Counted here are roughly 140,000 clones, about 7% occurring once; the ten biggest clones make up 1.4%. This clone has just a few counts. The target antigen is unknown. Sorting that relied on CD45RO/CCR7/CD25/CD127/CD95/CD27 yielded CD4+ naive, central memory, regulatory and stem cell-like memory cells.

Sequenced material: central memory CD4+ T cells from blood. The chain combines TRBV11-2 with TRBJ2-7; TRBD1 agrees at 9 bases. This sequence originates from a woman in her twenties or thirties in good health. The CDR3 protein is CASSLLQGAAYEQYF. CDR3 coding DNA: TGTGCCAGCAGCTTACTACAGGGGGCAGCCTACGAGCAGTACTTC.